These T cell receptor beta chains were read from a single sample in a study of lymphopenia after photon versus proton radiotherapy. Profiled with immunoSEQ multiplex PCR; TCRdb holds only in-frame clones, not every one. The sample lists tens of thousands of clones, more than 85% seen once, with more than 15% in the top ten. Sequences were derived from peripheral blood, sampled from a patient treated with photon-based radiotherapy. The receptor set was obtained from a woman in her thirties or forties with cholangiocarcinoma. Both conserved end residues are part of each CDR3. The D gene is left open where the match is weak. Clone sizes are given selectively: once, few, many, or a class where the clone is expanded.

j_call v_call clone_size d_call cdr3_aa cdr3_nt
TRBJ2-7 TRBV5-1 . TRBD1 CASSLGTGGSYEQYF TGCGCCAGCAGCTTGGGTACAGGGGGGTCCTACGAGCAGTACTTC
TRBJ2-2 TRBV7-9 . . CASSSDLNTGELFF TGTGCCAGCAGCTCAGACTTGAACACCGGGGAGCTGTTTTTT
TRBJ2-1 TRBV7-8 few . CASSPRAVASDNEQFF TGTGCCAGCAGCCCCAGGGCAGTTGCCTCCGACAATGAGCAGTTCTTC
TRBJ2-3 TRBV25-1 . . CASSEPPPGVITDTQYF TGTGCCAGCAGTGAACCCCCCCCCGGGGTAATCACAGATACGCAGTATTTT
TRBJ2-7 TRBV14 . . CASSDPGQAYEQYF TGTGCCAGCAGCGACCCCGGACAAGCCTACGAGCAGTACTTC
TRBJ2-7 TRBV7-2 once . CASSLGHSYKQYF TGTGCCAGCAGCTTGGGACATTCCTACAAGCAGTACTTC
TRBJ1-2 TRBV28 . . CASSLSGKRLNYGYTF TGTGCCAGCAGTTTATCCGGGAAAAGACTAAACTATGGCTACACCTTC
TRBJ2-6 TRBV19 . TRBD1 CASSTSGTGGYSSGANVLTF TGTGCCAGTAGTACCTCCGGGACAGGGGGTTATTCCTCTGGGGCCAACGTCCTGACTTTC
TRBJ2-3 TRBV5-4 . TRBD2 CASSLSGGGADTQYF TGTGCCAGCAGCCTTAGCGGGGGAGGGGCAGATACGCAGTATTTT
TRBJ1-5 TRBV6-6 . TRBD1 CASSYSKGGGNQPQHF TGTGCCAGCAGCTACTCGAAAGGGGGCGGCAATCAGCCCCAGCATTTT
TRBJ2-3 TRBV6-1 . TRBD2 CASSEARGTSTDTQYF TGTGCCAGCAGTGAAGCGCGGGGGACTAGCACAGATACGCAGTATTTT
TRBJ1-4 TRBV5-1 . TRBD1 CASSLDRGGEKLFF TGCGCCAGCAGCTTGGACAGGGGAGGCGAAAAACTGTTTTTT
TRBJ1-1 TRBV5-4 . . CASSQSGDGYEAFF TGTGCCAGCAGCCAAAGTGGGGATGGGTATGAAGCTTTCTTT
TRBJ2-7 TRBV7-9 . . CASSFSGSGEQYF TGTGCCAGCAGCTTTAGTGGTAGCGGCGAGCAGTACTTC
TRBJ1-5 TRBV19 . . CASSIEHNQPQHF TGTGCCAGTAGTATTGAGCACAATCAGCCCCAGCATTTT
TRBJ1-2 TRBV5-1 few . CASSSQDYEGYTF TGCGCCAGCAGCTCCCAAGATTACGAAGGCTACACCTTC
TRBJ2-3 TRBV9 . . CASSVEGGTASTDTQYF TGTGCCAGCAGCGTCGAGGGAGGGACAGCCAGCACAGATACGCAGTATTTT
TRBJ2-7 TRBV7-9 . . CASSLATGRSGYEQYF TGTGCCAGCAGCTTAGCCACGGGGCGTAGCGGCTACGAGCAGTACTTC
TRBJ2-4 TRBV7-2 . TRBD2 CASSLGAGLALLSKNIQYF TGTGCCAGCAGCCTGGGTGCGGGACTAGCGCTCTTATCCAAAAACATTCAGTACTTC
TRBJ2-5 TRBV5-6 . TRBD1 CASSLTGAETQYF TGTGCCAGCAGCCTGACAGGGGCGGAGACCCAGTACTTC
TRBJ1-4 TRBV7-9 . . CASTQTRDEKLFF TGTGCCAGCACCCAGACGAGGGACGAAAAACTGTTTTTT
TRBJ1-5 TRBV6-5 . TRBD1 CASTDRGIGQPQHF TGTGCCAGCACGGACAGGGGAATAGGACAGCCCCAGCATTTT
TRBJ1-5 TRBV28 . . CASSSTGLRIQPQHF TGTGCCAGCAGCTCAACAGGGTTGCGTATTCAGCCCCAGCATTTT
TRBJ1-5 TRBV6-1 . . CASSEYTQPQHF TGTGCCAGCAGTGAGTATACCCAGCCCCAGCATTTT
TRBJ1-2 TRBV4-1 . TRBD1 CASSQPLGTAIHYGYTF TGCGCCAGCAGTCAGCCTCTTGGGACAGCCATCCACTATGGCTACACCTTC
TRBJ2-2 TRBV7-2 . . CASSLAGDNTGELFF TGTGCCAGCAGCTTAGCGGGAGATAACACCGGGGAGCTGTTTTTT
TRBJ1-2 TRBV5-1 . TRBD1 CASSSTGGKDYGYTF TGCGCCAGCAGCAGCACAGGGGGAAAGGACTATGGCTACACCTTC
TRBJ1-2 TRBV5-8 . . CASSTAVIGGLHYGYTF TGTGCCAGCAGCACCGCCGTTATCGGGGGCCTCCACTATGGCTACACCTTC
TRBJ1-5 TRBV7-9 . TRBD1 CASSPGTGGNQPQHF TGTGCCAGCAGCCCCGGGACAGGGGGTAATCAGCCCCAGCATTTT
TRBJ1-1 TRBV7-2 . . CASSLNPRTEAFF TGTGCCAGCAGCTTAAACCCGAGGACTGAAGCTTTCTTT
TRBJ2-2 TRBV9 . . CASSLYDNTGELFF TGTGCCAGCAGCCTCTACGATAACACCGGGGAGCTGTTTTTT
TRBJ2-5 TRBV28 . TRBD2 CASSSSGGRAETQYF TGTGCCAGCAGTTCCTCGGGGGGGAGGGCAGAGACCCAGTACTTC
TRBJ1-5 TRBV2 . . CASMAAGWGNQPQHF TGTGCCAGCATGGCCGCGGGGTGGGGAAATCAGCCCCAGCATTTT
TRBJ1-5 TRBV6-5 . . CASSFAKSNQPQHF TGTGCCAGCAGCTTCGCAAAAAGCAATCAGCCCCAGCATTTT
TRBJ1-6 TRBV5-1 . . CASSLEGTYNSPLHF TGCGCCAGCAGCTTGGAGGGGACCTATAATTCACCCCTCCACTTT
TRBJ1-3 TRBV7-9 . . CASSLATAHSGNTIYF TGTGCCAGCAGCTTAGCGACAGCACACTCTGGAAACACCATATATTTT
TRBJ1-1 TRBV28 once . CASSSPPPGNTEAFF TGTGCCAGCAGTTCCCCGCCCCCAGGGAACACTGAAGCTTTCTTT
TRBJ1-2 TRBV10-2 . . CASSEDNYGYTF TGCGCCAGCAGTGAGGATAACTATGGCTACACCTTC
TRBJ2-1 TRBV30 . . CAWSGTDNEQFF TGTGCCTGGAGTGGGACAGACAATGAGCAGTTCTTC
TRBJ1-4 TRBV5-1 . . CASSPRWGFNEKLFF TGCGCCAGCAGCCCGAGGTGGGGTTTTAATGAAAAACTGTTTTTT
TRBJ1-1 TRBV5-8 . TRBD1 CASSLLRGTTEAFF TGTGCCAGCAGCCTCCTCAGGGGGACCACTGAAGCTTTCTTT
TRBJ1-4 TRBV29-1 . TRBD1 CSVLGSNTGTGEKLFF TGCAGCGTTCTGGGGTCGAATACCGGGACAGGGGAAAAACTGTTTTTT
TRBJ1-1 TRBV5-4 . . CASSLQTGRVTEAFF TGTGCCAGCAGCCTACAAACAGGGCGAGTCACTGAAGCTTTCTTT
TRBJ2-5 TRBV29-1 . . CSVEGSRPSQETQYF TGCAGCGTTGAAGGCAGCAGACCATCCCAAGAGACCCAGTACTTC
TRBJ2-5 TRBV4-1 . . CASSQDDQETQYF TGCGCCAGCAGCCAAGATGATCAAGAGACCCAGTACTTC
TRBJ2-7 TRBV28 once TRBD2 CASTELAGGEQYF TGTGCCAGCACCGAACTAGCGGGAGGGGAGCAGTACTTC
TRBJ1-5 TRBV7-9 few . CASSLMGNSNQPQHF TGTGCCAGCAGCTTAATGGGGAATAGCAATCAGCCCCAGCATTTT
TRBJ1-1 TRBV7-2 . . CASRLTENTEAFF TGTGCCAGCAGGCTGACAGAGAACACTGAAGCTTTCTTT